The present TCR beta chain was sequenced within a study of blood T cells in healthy people across ages. At the level of the study: Per every two T cells, about one barcoded beta molecule was captured by template switching. Study observations and caveats: A conclusive naive versus antigen-experienced comparison was prevented by the unsorted PBMCs. Both naive CD4+ cell counts and diversity were greater in long-lived donors than in aged donors.

V was pared by 6 bases and J by 0 bases, with 18 bases between. Germline CDR1 and CDR2: SGHRS and YFSETQ. This CDR3 has 16 amino acids. In regard to this clonotype: Its antigen is not known.

Primers used in a second PCR of about 7 to 12 cycles were a sample-barcoded 5' primer and a J-beta primer mix. Each CDR3 protein is one row after TCRdb ran MiXCR on the 5' RACE reads. The sample lists approximately 1.5 million distinct CDR3 sequences, around 36% occurring once. The sequence was obtained from a woman aged 25 to 39 in good health. The rearrangement joins TRBV5-1 to TRBJ1-1; D uncertain. The sample taken for sequencing was blood. The CDR3 loop is CASTPLSRQMNTEAFF. The DNA of the CDR3 is TGCGCCAGCACCCCCCTAAGCAGGCAAATGAACACTGAAGCTTTCTTT.